This passage covers 9 T cell receptor beta chains from one sample sequenced in a study of identifying expanded T cells in peripheral blood. Profiling relied on immunoSEQ multiplex PCR, and the TCRdb table lists in-frame clones only, not all of them. The data hold 70,000 to 95,000 clones, with 70% to 90% observed a single time. Specimen: blood. The receptors here all came from a person aged 18 to 70 in good health.

The chain is built from TRBV18 and TRBJ2-7; TRBD1 agrees at 7 bases. V dropped 4 bases and J dropped 1; count of bases not matched to a gene: 10. Germline V CDR1 and CDR2: KGHSH, LQKENI. CDR3 size: 16 residues. The CDR3 DNA is TGTGCCAGCTCACGGAATGACAGGGTCGGGTCCTACGAGCAGTACTTC. Protein product: CASSRNDRVGSYEQYF.

The rearrangement joins TRBV5-1 to TRBJ1-4; 9 bases align to TRBD1. J gave up 7 bases and V 0 bases, and 4 bases lay outside the gene matches. There are 15 residues in the CDR3. Germline CDR1 SGHRS, CDR2 YFSETQ. CDR3 sequence reads: CASSLVPGQGEKLFF. CDR3 coding DNA: TGCGCCAGCAGCTTGGTTCCGGGACAGGGTGAAAAACTGTTTTTT.

The V gene is TRBV21-1, the J gene TRBJ1-6; the table assigns TRBD1, which was not confirmed against the DNA. TRBV21-1 is a pseudogene segment. The CDR3 consists of 16 residues. As DNA, the CDR3 is TGTGCCAGCAGCCCGGGGAGACAGGGGTTTAATTCACCCCTCCACTTT. Its translation is CASSPGRQGFNSPLHF.

This clone qualifies as medium-sized. This chain joins TRBV5-1 and TRBJ1-1; D gene ambiguous. V was clipped by 0 bases and J by 8 bases, with 8 bases between them. CDR1 and CDR2 (germline): SGHRS, YFSETQ. The CDR3 is 12 residues long. In DNA form, the CDR3 reads TGCGCCAGCAGCTTGGTGAGTGGGGAAGCTTTCTTT. This translates into CASSLVSGEAFF.

The chain couples TRBV10-3 to TRBJ2-1; 12 nucleotides agree with TRBD2. Trimming took 4 bases from V and 4 from J; bases not matched to a gene: 2. Germline V gene data show CDR1 as ENHRY and CDR2 as SYGVKD. This CDR3 is 15 amino acids long. The CDR3 DNA is TGTGCCATCAGTGGGACTAGCGGGACATACAATGAGCAGTTCTTC. Its translation is CAISGTSGTYNEQFF.

The rearrangement uses TRBV11-2 and TRBJ1-2, with a tentative D call TRBD1 (6 bases). Germline V gives CDR1 SGHAT, CDR2 FQNNGV. Trimming took 1 base from V and 3 from J, leaving 6 bases between them. This CDR3 is built from 13 residues. CDR3 nucleotide sequence: TGTGCCAGCAGCTTAGCAGGGGACTATGGCTACACCTTC. Encoded protein: CASSLAGDYGYTF.

This clone was observed once. The rearrangement uses TRBV11-1 and TRBJ2-1, with D perhaps matching TRBD1 (6 bases). The CDR3 extends over 13 amino acids. Germline values: CDR1 SGHAT, CDR2 FQDESV (reference sequence). V shed 5 bases and J shed 9 bases, with 14 bases lying between them. In DNA form, the CDR3 reads TGTGCCAGCAGCCAGGGGATTAGGGGTGAGCAGTTCTTC. Translated: CASSQGIRGEQFF.

V usage is TRBV19 and J usage is TRBJ1-3; D remains unclear. The CDR3 is 16 residues long. The ends were cut back, 2 bases at V and 0 bases at J, with 11 bases in the middle. CDR1 and CDR2 (germline): LNHDA, SQIVND (reference sequence). The CDR3 sequence: CASSIYSWISGNTIYF. In DNA, the CDR3 is TGTGCCAGTAGTATATATTCCTGGATCTCTGGAAACACCATATATTTT.

This chain's CDR3 is CASSGGTTVTDTQYF. In DNA, the CDR3 is TGCGCCAGCAGCGGAGGGACTACAGTCACAGATACGCAGTATTTT. This rearrangement joins TRBV4-1 to TRBJ2-3; 7 bases match TRBD2. The CDR3 sequence is 15 residues long. Germline V gene lookup returns CDR1 MGHRA and CDR2 YSYEKL. J gave up 2 bases and V 5 bases, and 7 bases lay outside the gene matches.